Following are 12 T cell receptor beta chains from one sample sequenced in a study of control samples from healthy donors and cancer patients. Sequenced by immunoSEQ multiplex PCR; TCRdb stores in-frame clones only, minus some. This repertoire shows 98,000 or so clones, 70% to 80% found once; its top ten account for roughly a tenth. Sequencing was carried out using blood. The receptors originated from a woman in her thirties in good health.

The J gene is TRBJ1-2, the V gene TRBV11-2; D gene unclear. Looked up from germline, CDR1 is SGHAT and CDR2 is FQNNGV. The V end was cut by 3 bases, the J end by 5 bases, with 13 bases between. This CDR3 is built from 14 residues. The chain's CDR3 is CASSLGTLGYGYTF. The CDR3 DNA is TGTGCCAGCAGCTTGGGCACCTTAGGATATGGCTACACCTTC.

The CDR3 DNA is TGTGCCAGCAGCTTAATTATTAACACTGAAGCTTTCTTT. Residues: CASSLIINTEAFF. The chain has TRBV11-2 and TRBJ1-1; the D is unclear. The CDR3 is 13 amino acids. The V end was cut by 2 bases, the J end by 2 bases, with 6 bases between. Per germline, CDR1 SGHAT and CDR2 FQNNGV.

V gene TRBV10-3 combines with J gene TRBJ2-1, with 8 bases aligning to TRBD2. The germline V gene has CDR1 ENHRY and CDR2 SYGVKD. V shed 5 bases, J shed 4 bases, and the junction held 1 base outside the gene matches. The CDR3 has 13 amino acids. CDR3 protein: CAISSGGYNEQFF. In DNA form, the CDR3 reads TGTGCCATCAGTAGCGGGGGTTACAATGAGCAGTTCTTC.

This clone was seen only once. This chain links TRBV5-4 with TRBJ1-6; no clear D. Per the germline V gene, CDR1 is SGHNT and CDR2 is YYREEE (reference sequence). Trimming pared 4 bases from V and 8 bases from J, leaving 7 bases between. The CDR3 loop spans 12 amino acids. The CDR3 reads CASSPEDSPLHF. Written as DNA, the CDR3 is TGTGCCAGCAGCCCCGAAGATTCACCCCTCCACTTT.

On this clone: At the DNA level, this CDR3 is encoded by other sequences in the same sample as well. The genes are TRBV5-1 and TRBJ1-1; D perhaps matches TRBD1 (6 bases). There are 16 residues in the CDR3. V was trimmed by 0 bases and J by 0 bases, leaving 12 bases between them. Per germline, CDR1 SGHRS and CDR2 YFSETQ. The CDR3: CASSLGSGGLNTEAFF. Here the CDR3 DNA reads TGCGCCAGCAGCTTGGGGTCGGGGGGCCTGAACACTGAAGCTTTCTTT.

The chain carries TRBV5-1 and TRBJ2-3; D unresolved. The CDR3 has 14 amino acids. V was trimmed by 0 bases and J by 0 bases, leaving 5 bases between them. Per the germline V gene, CDR1 is SGHRS and CDR2 is YFSETQ. The CDR3 DNA follows: TGCGCCAGCAGCTTGGCGGCTAGCACAGATACGCAGTATTTT. Encoded protein: CASSLAASTDTQYF.

The chain couples TRBV21-1 to TRBJ2-5; the listed D gene, TRBD1, was not tested against the DNA. TRBV21-1 is annotated as a pseudogene. This CDR3 has 15 amino acids. The CDR3 is CASSKAGTPQETQYF. CDR3 nucleotide sequence: TGTGCCAGCAGCAAAGCGGGGACACCTCAAGAGACCCAGTACTTC.

This chain uses TRBV6-5 with TRBJ2-6, with D unresolved. The CDR3 extends over 14 amino acids. V shed 5 bases and J shed 1 base, with 6 bases lying between them. Per the germline V gene, CDR1 is MNHEY and CDR2 is SVGAGI. The CDR3 region is CASSPDSGANVLTF. For the CDR3, the DNA is TGTGCCAGCAGTCCGGATTCTGGGGCCAACGTCCTGACTTTC.

The CDR3 loop is CASIAGGGGELFF. CDR3 coding DNA: TGTGCCAGCATAGCGGGGGGGGGCGGGGAGCTGTTTTTT. The rearrangement links TRBV12-3 or TRBV12-4 to TRBJ2-2, with 11 positions matching TRBD2. The length of the CDR3 is 13 residues. With V trimmed by 7 bases and J by 7 bases, 2 bases remained unmatched.

This clone occurred once. Relative to the germline gene, one junction end is altered; a read error may explain this. This chain connects TRBV7-7 to TRBJ2-5; D may match TRBD1 or TRBD2 (5 bases each). There are 15 residues in the CDR3. CDR1 and CDR2 (germline): SSHAT, FNYEAQ (reference sequence). This chain's CDR3 is CASSLNLGTQETQYF. CDR3 sequence (DNA): TGTGCTAGCAGCTTAAACCTGGGGACCCAAGAGACCCAGTACTTC.

The V and J genes are TRBV27 and TRBJ2-3; the D is unclear. The V and J ends lost 1 base and 3 bases respectively, with 8 bases between them. CDR3 length: 14 amino acids. Germline loops: CDR1 MNHEY, CDR2 SMNVEV (reference sequence). The DNA for the CDR3 is TGTGCCAGCAGTTTATGGTTGGGGACAGATACGCAGTATTTT. Translated: CASSLWLGTDTQYF.

The chain uses TRBV5-4 and TRBJ2-5; no clear D. The CDR3 runs 15 residues. Germline-derived CDR1 and CDR2 are SGHNT and YYREEE (reference sequence). The ends were cut back, 1 base at V and 4 bases at J, with 14 bases in the middle. CDR3 sequence (DNA): TGTGCCAGCAGCTTGAGGGCGCAGCTCGGAGAGACCCAGTACTTC. Its protein is CASSLRAQLGETQYF.